This T cell receptor beta chain was obtained from a study of T cells in Graves' hyperthyroidism and ophthalmopathy (dated by TCRdb to the late 2010s). Some background on the complete study: Peripheral blood was collected at initial diagnosis, before any treatment. The paper reports TCR Vbeta CDR3 sequencing of more than 120 peripheral blood samples: around 41 ophthalmopathy, roughly 74 hyperthyroidism and 17 progressor patients. Following sampling, methimazole starting at 30 mg daily was given to hyperthyroidism patients, and high-dose intravenous methylprednisolone was given to ophthalmopathy patients. Thyroid tissue and blood T-cell repertoires from six or seven Graves' hyperthyroidism patients were also compared in the study. For training and testing, the 80 to 100 patients in the discovery cohort were randomly divided in a 7:3 ratio. A discovery cohort of about a hundred patients, approximately 44 with Graves' ophthalmopathy and about 60 with stable Graves' hyperthyroidism, was used to find distinguishing TCR V-J signatures. Whether ophthalmopathy could be predicted prospectively was tested in an independent validation cohort made up of 18 to 20 hyperthyroidism patients plus 17 patients who later progressed to ophthalmopathy.

In the ophthalmopathy patients, disease was moderately to severely active, with a Clinical Activity Score of 3 or more, a NOSPECS grade of 4 or more, and a duration of less than 3 months. Exclusion was applied to patients with uncontrolled infections, other autoimmune diseases, pregnancy or lactation. Diagnoses were established on the basis of clinical symptoms, serum thyroxine and TRAb, thyroid ultrasound, and orbital computed tomography. PBMCs were isolated from approximately 10 ml of fresh peripheral blood by Ficoll-Paque density gradient centrifugation. Trizol reagent was used to extract total RNA, and RNA quality was then checked on an Agilent 2100 Bioanalyzer. The TCR beta CDR3 regions were amplified from the RNA transcripts. The TCR CDR3 was subjected to a first round of RT-PCR using the HTBI primer set and the Qiagen OneStep RT-PCR kit. Libraries were constructed in a second round of multiplex PCR, after which size selection and purification were carried out. Paired-end sequencing of the libraries was performed with 100 bp reads on an Illumina HiSeq2000. The study's own analysis went as follows. SOAPnuke was used to process the raw data, with reads discarded if the reads contained adapters or uncalled bases, had a mean Phred below 15, or lacked an exact constant-primer or identifier match. High-quality paired reads were merged with COPE v1.2.5, and unique nucleotide sequences were defined as clonotypes. MiTCR v1.1 was used to align clonotypes to the IMGT TRBV, TRBD and TRBJ reference segments. Analysis was restricted to V-J combinations with a frequency above 0.0001, which covered 99.2% of repertoires. The TCS score was defined as the ratio of F50 (clonal expansion) to E x V (chaos), calculated using BLOSUM62-based TCRdist between CDR3 peptides within each V-J. Welch's t-statistics and random forest reduced 500 to 650 V-J features to roughly 13, which were used in a naive Bayes classifier (R e1071). The public reads were reprocessed in TCRdb via fastp at Q25 and MiXCR, keeping in-frame beta chains. Each entry is one CDR3 protein sequence, shown with its most common DNA and genes. The V and J calls and clone size are TCRdb's, not the authors'. Recorded for this sample are 400,000 or so distinct CDR3 sequences; approximately 16% of them occurred a single time. In total, the top ten clones hold roughly 19% of the sample.

Points the paper makes about the study in general: Blood samples also contained most of the expanded thyroid clonotypes (frequency above 0.001), which suggests that blood repertoires may reflect thyroid immune responses. Sample size was not statistically predetermined, and investigators were not blinded to group allocation. A 13 V-J signature model separated ophthalmopathy from stable hyperthyroidism, with approximately 87% sensitivity and 81.08% specificity in cross-validation and 80%/75% in testing. In validation, progression to ophthalmopathy was predicted by the model with nearly 71% sensitivity and under 85% specificity, a median of roughly six months before onset.

With regard to this clonotype: The antigen this receptor binds is unknown. Qualities for individual bases were not recorded, and no much larger clone is one base off.

The receptor was isolated from a woman aged 55-69 years with Graves' ophthalmopathy. The sequencing sample was made of blood.

Here the CDR3 is given as CAVGEGNVDNEQFF. Here is the DNA: TGTGCCGTCGGGGAGGGAAATGTAGACAATGAGCAGTTCTTC. The chain joins TRBV27 to TRBJ2-1, and 7 bases in between align with TRBD2. V is cut back by 11 bases and J by 5 bases, with 12 bases in the junction unmatched. In the germline V gene (reference sequence), CDR1 corresponds to MNHEY and CDR2 to SMNVEV. The CDR3 holds 14 amino acids from the cysteine to the phenylalanine. Only the CDR3 region is kept as DNA, spanning 42 bases read in frame from base 1.